This T cell receptor beta chain was profiled in a study of CD8 T cells in Susac syndrome. Germline values: CDR1 WSHSY, CDR2 SAAADI. Trimming at V came to 5 bases and at J to 6 bases, leaving 5 bases not matched to a gene. This CDR3 comprises 13 residues. Reverse transcription of about 0.45 to 1 ug RNA was performed with random hexamers. Multiplex PCR with immunoSEQ amplified the TCR beta CDR3 across 54 Vbeta and 13 Jbeta. TCRdb reprocessed the immunoSEQ multiplex PCR reads via MiXCR and lists one record per CDR3 protein. The table includes around 160,000 distinct CDR3 sequences, 93% detected once. Sequences were obtained from CD4+ T cells from PBMCs. This receptor was identified in a human donor in good health. The chain employs TRBV10-2 and TRBJ1-2; TRBD1 matches at 8 bases. The CDR3 sequence: CASSTRGHDGYTF. CDR3 nucleotides: TGCGCCAGCAGTACCAGGGGGCACGATGGCTACACCTTC.